One T cell receptor beta chain is described in this entry. Its target antigen remains unknown. No base quality values were provided; no much bigger clone lies one nucleotide off. The donors were included in the validation cohort of some 120 subjects, a group kept apart from the approximately 690-subject first cohort. This entry is derived from a study of cytomegalovirus exposure and HLA in healthy donors (dated by TCRdb to about 2017). General notes on the study: The 500 to 800 repertoires of the first cohort and the roughly 120 validation repertoires were produced on the same platform, according to a later analysis. The study was designed to test whether signatures of past pathogen exposure could be identified by cataloging public T cell receptors. Besides the first cohort of 550 to 750 subjects, a separate validation cohort made up of 95 to 150 different subjects was used. High-throughput TCR immunosequencing, statistical association of individual TCRs with disease status, and machine learning were combined to predict cytomegalovirus infection status.

The library was generated by the immunoSEQ multiplex PCR assay. Concerning the study's data processing: A statistical classification framework was built to diagnose cytomegalovirus status from the catalog of TCR beta chain sequences. Not all clones reach the TCRdb copy of this immuneACCESS table, which keeps in-frame sequences only. Checked studies attribute under half of the gap to unresolved V genes and leave the rest unexplained. Clonal size and the V and J genes are those of that table, whereas D and trimming came from the DNA. The sample profile shows approximately 160,000 clones; about 86% of them were found once. The ten largest clones take up 4.5% to 7% of the sample. Study-wide findings and limitations: The validation cohort had no HLA typing available for a later analysis, so co-occurrence within that cohort was assessed over all 130 or so repertoires. Three of the identified cytomegalovirus-associated TCR beta chains were confirmed in vitro to be specific for cytomegalovirus antigens. While some public TCRs were present in many individuals, most TCR sequences turned up only very rarely across donors. According to the authors, the approach could potentially be generalized to other disease states and immunological phenotypes. The study listed 170 or so TCR beta chains as associated with cytomegalovirus. In both the original and validation cohorts, the classifier was reported to diagnose cytomegalovirus status with high specificity and sensitivity. Subsequent analysis determined that TCRs grouped into clusters in the first cohort also showed a tendency toward co-occurrence across the roughly 130 validation repertoires, and about 93% of cluster scores exceeded 0.

From the cysteine up to the phenylalanine, the CDR3 has a length of 14 residues. The CDR3 DNA has 42 bases and is translated from base 1. The CDR1 and CDR2 encoded by the germline V gene are SNHLY and FYNNEI. Trimming removed 7 bases from V and 1 base from J, leaving 13 bases between the germline ends. In this chain, TRBV2 is recombined with TRBJ1-2; no D gene is confidently identified. The TCR originated in a woman under 40 in good health and CMV-seronegative. What was sequenced was PBMCs. This receptor has the CDR3 CASKMAGLNYGYTF. At the DNA level, the sequence is TGTGCCAGCAAGATGGCCGGACTTAACTATGGCTACACCTTC.